This paragraph reports one T cell receptor beta chain. Its antigen is still unknown. No qualities accompany the bases; no much larger clone lies one base away. This specimen belongs to a study of cytomegalovirus exposure and HLA in healthy donors (dated by TCRdb to about 2017). For the wider study: In an earlier analysis of roughly 590 of the donors, around 300 Gb of sequence data and 120 million or so unique TCR beta sequences from about 190 million T cells were reported. An early release that covered 500 to 800 HLA-typed donors contained approximately 300 gigabases of sequencing data and 80 million or so unique TCR sequences. Of the approximately 400 genotyped donors, approximately 82% fell in the genetic ancestry cluster associated with self-reported Caucasian donors. The study aimed to test whether signatures of past pathogen exposure could be identified by cataloging public T cell receptors. The study profiled the T cell repertoires of about 720 subjects by immunosequencing and related them to cytomegalovirus serostatus. Besides the first cohort of about 730 subjects, a separate validation cohort made up of 120 different subjects was used. High-throughput TCR immunosequencing, statistical association of individual TCRs with disease status, and machine learning were combined to predict cytomegalovirus infection status. In a later analysis, previously published TCR beta repertoires from 666 donors were re-analyzed and high-resolution HLA genotyping was added so that TCR occurrence patterns could be studied. Rather than drawing on any new phenotypic data, the later analysis identified candidate immune exposures from TCR beta sequences and the way those sequences occurred across donors. In an earlier analysis of roughly 600 of the donors, high-throughput TCR beta sequencing was used to judge whether each TCR beta V gene segment behaved as functional or pseudogenic. Alongside the repertoire data, information on donor age, sex, ethnicity and CMV serostatus was compiled. A later genetic analysis took genome-wide SNP genotypes for about 55% of the roughly 670 donors and used that subset as a discovery cohort. All discovery cohort repertoires had been generated using a single sequencing platform. HLA typing included class I and class II loci at four-digit resolution. Typing coverage varied by locus: about 629-640 donors for A, B, C, DRB1 and DQB1; roughly 520 for DQA1; 606 for DPA1; roughly 450 for DPB1. A handful of DR-DQ haplotypes were handled as single units for association and clustering because linkage in the cohort was strong. Among about 390 genotyped donors of the cohort, an average of about 240,000 unique TCR beta nucleotide sequences were sequenced per donor, roughly a sixth of them non-productive. Results the study describes overall, beyond this receptor: A few of the identified cytomegalovirus-associated TCR beta chains were confirmed in vitro to be specific for cytomegalovirus antigens. The study listed approximately 150 TCR beta chains as associated with cytomegalovirus. In both the original and validation cohorts, the classifier was reported to diagnose cytomegalovirus status with high specificity and sensitivity. Specific HLA alleles were associated with 15,000 to 20,000 TCR beta sequences at a false discovery rate of 0.05 in a later analysis. In a later analysis, several top co-occurrence clusters were reported to appear linked to parvovirus B19, influenza, CMV and Epstein-Barr virus. In an earlier analysis of more than 500 of the donors, most TCR beta V segments appeared in productive rearrangements about 87% or about 30% of the time, broadly matching IMGT annotations. Roughly uniform sequencing depth across donors was assumed in presence/absence analyses, although this assumption may not hold. A later genetic analysis reported fewer N-insertions in productive TCRs among donors in an Asian-associated ancestry cluster than the roughly 700-donor mean. Across donors, most TCR sequences were observed very rarely, whereas some public TCRs were present in many individuals. When HLA alleles, especially DR and DQ, strongly co-occurred, TCR associations were difficult to assign to individual alleles. According to the authors, the approach could potentially be generalized to other disease states and immunological phenotypes. The only immune exposure information available for the cohort was CMV serostatus. A further reported finding was that TCR beta sequences accurately predicted the HLA-A and HLA-B alleles for most subjects in the first cohort. Because counts were too low, 15 to 20 rarely observed V segments, including chromosome 9 orphons, were excluded from the earlier analysis of some 590 of the donors. A later genetic analysis associated a missense DCLRE1C variant with V-gene and J-gene trimming of TCR beta chains, and an independent cohort replicated the association. Linkage disequilibrium might explain the correlated functional status among segregating V segments, but an unknown experimental factor could not be ruled out. Compared with equally common non-associated chains, HLA-associated TCR beta chains in a later analysis were more clonally expanded and had lower generation probabilities. Only TCR beta chains were sequenced in this cohort, and the absence of alpha or paired-chain data limited detectable features. The sequencing pipeline was judged likely to have produced a cluster of highly shared sequence variants as a technical artifact. Because some donors lacked HLA typing at each locus, the association tests relied only on the typed subset. A later analysis found that TCR association rates varied across HLA loci, with DRB1 alleles showing the most associated TCRs and HLA-C alleles the fewest. According to a later analysis, most CMV-associated TCR beta chains appeared to be HLA-restricted, and the HLA associations seemed to be driven largely by CMV exposure.

Library generation was performed with the immunoSEQ multiplex PCR assay. For the multiplex PCR, a mixture combining 60 forward primers for TCR Vbeta segments and 13 reverse primers for TCR Jbeta segments was used. The CDR3 region of rearranged TCR beta genes was amplified from genomic DNA with a multiplex PCR assay. The Illumina HiSeq System was used to sequence the amplified TCR beta libraries as 87-base-pair reads. The original methods were these. A later analysis tallied around 80 million unique TCR beta chains across the approximately 670 repertoires, and around 12 million of those chains were shared by two or more donors. Raw reads were error-corrected and collapsed into unique sequences by a nearest-neighbor algorithm in which closely related sequences were merged to remove PCR and sequencing errors. To assign V, D and J gene segments, CDR3 sequences were aligned to IMGT reference sequences. Each retained sequence needed at least a six-nucleotide match to both a V gene segment and a J gene segment. Rearrangements were classified as productive when the CDR3 lacked stop codons and remained in frame with V and J, and all other rearrangements were classified as non-productive. CDR3 was defined according to IMGT convention as the region running from the second conserved V-encoded cysteine to the conserved J-encoded phenylalanine. The earlier analysis of about 590 of the donors excluded sequences that lacked an unambiguous match to a single V gene segment. An earlier analysis of 587 of the donors called V segments functional above 56.7% productive rearrangements and segregating when the between-donor standard deviation exceeded 5%. A statistical classification framework was built for diagnosing cytomegalovirus status from the catalog of TCR beta chain sequences. In a later analysis, V and J genes were assigned by comparing TCR nucleotide sequences against IMGT/GENE-DB human TR gene sequences. A later analysis assigned CDR3 sequences and most-parsimonious VDJ recombination scenarios with the TCRdist pipeline. In a later analysis, every TCR beta chain was defined by the combination of its CDR3 amino acid sequence and its V-gene family, and reads without a unique V-gene family were dropped. To address suspected cross-contamination and a sequencing artifact, a later analysis removed around 590 highly shared, low-generation-probability nucleotide sequences. In a later analysis, a clonal expansion index for each public chain was calculated from normalized within-repertoire ranks of inferred template counts. Generation probabilities in a later analysis came from a VDJ recombination model fitted to out-of-frame rearrangements, and those results were checked against IGoR. In a later analysis, TCR-TCR, TCR-HLA and TCR-CMV co-occurrence was scored with hypergeometric tests, and a repertoire-size bias correction was applied to TCR pairs. False discovery rates were estimated in a later analysis by permuting HLA or CMV assignments 20 times. A later analysis grouped co-occurring TCRs with DBSCAN, adding TCRdist sequence similarity when clustering within HLA-allele-positive subsets. Co-occurrence clustering excluded repertoires with fewer than 30,000 or more than 120,000 public chains, plus five with anomalous nucleotide sharing. The table was pulled from immuneACCESS by TCRdb, which kept in-frame rearrangements only. Such tables lose some clones; where checked, under half of the loss comes from unresolved V genes, and the rest has no known cause. The V and J calls and clone size are taken from that table; D and trimming were inferred from the DNA. For this sample the table gives tens of thousands of clones, of which about 76% were detected only once. The ten largest clones add up to around 5.4% of the sample.

The cohort was made up of 650 to 700 healthy bone marrow donors. Cohort members were all nominally healthy when sampled, although unrecorded immune exposures were likely present. The donor tested CMV seronegative, placing the donor among the 350 or so seronegative members of the cohort. A peripheral blood sample was collected from each donor, and TCR beta sequencing was performed on peripheral blood mononuclear cells. The Qiagen DNeasy Blood Extraction Kit was used to extract genomic DNA from the blood cell samples. The sequenced sample was PBMCs. The source of this sequence is a man in his fifties or sixties in good health and CMV-seronegative.

The CDR3 reads as follows: CASSESGNRPLHF. The sequenced DNA: TGTGCCAGCAGTGAATCCGGGAATCGACCCCTCCACTTT. The rearrangement combines TRBV25-1 with TRBJ1-6, with no confident D gene call. The germline V gene gives CDR1 as MGHDK and CDR2 as SYGVNS. Taken from cysteine to phenylalanine, the CDR3 has 13 residues. Only the CDR3 part of the read is kept: 39 bases, read in frame from the first base. V sheds 1 base and J sheds 12 bases, leaving 10 bases between their ends.